This T cell receptor (beta chain) was sequenced during a study of blood T cell repertoires in COVID-19. Across the study: Specimens from acute and convalescent COVID-19 originated in the United States, Italy and Spain.

The ends lost 0 bases at V and 6 bases at J; junction bases unmatched: 2. Germline V gene data show CDR1 as MNHEY and CDR2 as SVGAGI. There are 13 residues in the CDR3. This table comes from immunoSEQ multiplex PCR, and its TCRdb copy is limited to in-frame clones, with some not included. The sample includes around 98,000 clones, 75% to 85% of them seen just once. Relative to its sample, this clone is medium-sized. V is TRBV6-5 and J is TRBJ2-7; 7 bases are a match to TRBD1. This clonotype was sampled from a man between 65 and 85 years old with acute or convalescent COVID-19. The sample was peripheral blood. CDR3 sequence (DNA): TGTGCCAGCAGTTACTCAGGGACAGCCGAGCAGTACTTC. It specifies CASSYSGTAEQYF.